This TCR beta chain was recorded in a study of T cells in localized non-small cell lung cancer. As for this clone: Its antigen is undetermined.

Sequenced by immunoSEQ multiplex PCR; TCRdb stores in-frame clones only, minus some. Altogether about 11,000 clones are present, around nine tenths being singletons, with the ten largest covering around 15%. Germline V gene lookup returns CDR1 KGHSH and CDR2 LQKENI. This CDR3 contains 14 residues. J was trimmed by 9 bases and V by 2 bases; bases with no gene match: 7. General study points: In the blood, greater T cell density corresponded to longer overall survival. Heterogeneity stays possible, as sequencing covered only one tumor region. Turning up in adjacent lung were a median approximately 57 of the top 100 tumor clones.

This clonotype was sampled from a male donor aged 60 or older with stage III lung adenocarcinoma. The sequences come from peripheral blood, collected before any cancer treatment. The chain employs TRBV18 and TRBJ1-2, with TRBD1 matching over 9 bases. The CDR3 loop is CASSPEQGASSYTF. CDR3 nucleotides: TGTGCCAGCTCACCAGAACAGGGGGCGAGCAGCTACACCTTC.